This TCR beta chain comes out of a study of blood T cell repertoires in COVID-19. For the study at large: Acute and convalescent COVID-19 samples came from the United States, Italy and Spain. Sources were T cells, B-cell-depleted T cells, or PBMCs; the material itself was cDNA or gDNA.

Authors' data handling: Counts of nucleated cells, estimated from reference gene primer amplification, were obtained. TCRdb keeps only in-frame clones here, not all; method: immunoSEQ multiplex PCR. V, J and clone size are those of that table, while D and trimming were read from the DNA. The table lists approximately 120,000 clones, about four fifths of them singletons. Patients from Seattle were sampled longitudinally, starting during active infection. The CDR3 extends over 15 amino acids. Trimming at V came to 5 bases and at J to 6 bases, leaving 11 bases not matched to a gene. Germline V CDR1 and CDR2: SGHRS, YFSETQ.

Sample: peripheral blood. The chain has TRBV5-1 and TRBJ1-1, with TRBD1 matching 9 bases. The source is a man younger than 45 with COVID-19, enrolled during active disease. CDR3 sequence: CASRPTGTGFAEAFF. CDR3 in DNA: TGCGCCAGCAGACCCACCGGGACAGGGTTCGCTGAAGCTTTCTTT.